The 20 T cell receptor beta chains listed next were all sequenced from one sample in a study of T cells after yellow fever vaccination. TCRdb recomputed calls from the 5' RACE reads with MiXCR, one row per CDR3 protein. The table lists 300,000 to 350,000 distinct CDR3 sequences, approximately 4.5% of them singletons. The sample here was PBMCs, taken 15 days after the yellow fever booster vaccination. The receptors derive from a man younger than 30 who received the YFV17D yellow fever vaccine.

The table lists this clonotype with many counts. The rearrangement uses TRBV5-1 and TRBJ2-3; a weak D match, TRBD1 (6 bases). Between the trimmed V and J ends, which lost 2 bases and 5 bases, there was a span of 15 bases. The CDR3 covers 15 residues. Germline V gene data show CDR1 as SGHRS and CDR2 as YFSETQ. CDR3 bases: TGCGCCAGCAGCTTAACAGGGCCGATAGGAGATACGCAGTATTTT. Its translation is CASSLTGPIGDTQYF.

This clonotype was observed many times. The chain has TRBV7-2 and TRBJ2-2; tentatively, D is TRBD1 or TRBD2 (5 bases each). V lost 10 bases to trimming and J lost 3 bases, with 21 bases between them. In germline, CDR1 is SGHTA, CDR2 FQGNSA. The CDR3 is made up of 16 amino acids. CDR3 region: CATDLIRDPDTGELFF. The CDR3 DNA reads TGTGCCACCGATCTGATCCGGGACCCCGACACCGGGGAGCTGTTTTTT.

This clonotype was counted ten times or more. This sequence joins TRBV18 and TRBJ1-4; the D is unclear. CDR1 and CDR2 (germline): KGHSH, LQKENI. The V and J ends lost 1 base and 1 base respectively, with 4 bases between them. The CDR3 is 14 amino acids. CDR3 in DNA: TGTGCCAGCTCACCACAGGGAACTAATGAAAAACTGTTTTTT. It is translated as CASSPQGTNEKLFF.

The J gene is TRBJ2-2, the V gene TRBV5-1, with 7 positions matching TRBD1. The CDR3 length is 15 residues. J was trimmed by 4 bases and V by 4 bases; bases with no gene match: 7. Germline CDR1 is SGHRS and CDR2 is YFSETQ. The CDR3 DNA sequence: TGCGCCAGCAGCCCCGACAGGGTGTCCACCGGGGAGCTGTTTTTT. Translated, it gives CASSPDRVSTGELFF. The full variable domain, in which reference TRBV5-1 and TRBJ2-2 provide the parts outside the CDR3, is KAGVTQTPRYLIKTRGQQVTLSCSPISGHRSVSWYQQTPGQGLQFLFEYFSETQRNKGNFPGRFSGRQFSNSRSEMNVSTLELGDSALYLCASSPDRVSTGELFFGEGSRLTVL.

This clonotype was counted only a few times. The gene calls are TRBV18 and TRBJ2-6, with D perhaps TRBD2 (5 bases). The length of the CDR3 is 15 residues. Trimming took 8 bases from V and 2 from J, leaving 13 bases between them. The germline V gene has CDR1 KGHSH and CDR2 LQKENI. CDR3 region: CASPPEGAGANVLTF. Written as DNA, the CDR3 is TGTGCCAGCCCTCCTGAGGGAGCTGGGGCCAACGTCCTGACTTTC.

This clonotype occurred many times. This chain joins TRBV20-1 and TRBJ1-6, with D hard to call. Germline V lookup: CDR1 DFQATT, CDR2 SNEGSKA (reference sequence). Trimming stripped 3 bases from V and 5 bases from J, with 2 bases between. This CDR3 has 11 amino acids. CDR3 DNA: TGCAGTGCTAGCCATAATTCACCCCTCCACTTT. This codes for CSASHNSPLHF.

This clonotype was seen a handful of times. This rearrangement joins TRBV15 to TRBJ1-1; 7 nucleotides agree with TRBD1. The CDR3 contains 15 residues. Germline V gene sequence: CDR1 LNHNV, CDR2 YYDKDF (reference sequence). Unmatched junction bases numbered 7, after V lost 0 bases and J lost 6 bases. CDR3 protein: CATSRDDRVGPEAFF. The DNA of the CDR3 is TGTGCCACCAGCAGAGATGACAGGGTAGGACCTGAAGCTTTCTTT.

The J gene is TRBJ2-7, the V gene TRBV5-1, with 11 bases aligning to TRBD1. The J segment lost 4 bases and the V segment lost 4 bases, leaving 4 bases of the junction unmatched. CDR1 and CDR2 from the germline V gene are SGHRS and YFSETQ. CDR3 length: 14 residues. For the CDR3, the DNA is TGCGCCAGCAGCCCGGACAGGGGGCAGTACGAGCAGTACTTC. Protein sequence: CASSPDRGQYEQYF.

This clonotype was seen ten or more times. V usage is TRBV7-8 and J usage is TRBJ1-2; D unresolved. Germline lookup yields CDR1 SGHVS and CDR2 FQNEAQ. V was cut by 0 bases and J by 6 bases, with 14 bases left in between. There are 15 residues in the CDR3. CDR3 residues: CASSLAGSYFDGYTF. DNA of the CDR3: TGTGCCAGCAGCTTAGCTGGCAGTTACTTCGATGGCTACACCTTC.

The rearrangement uses TRBV18 and TRBJ2-1; 7 bases fit TRBD1. This CDR3 region has 15 residues. The V segment lost 1 base and the J segment 4 bases; nucleotides outside the gene matches: 4. The V gene's germline CDR1 is KGHSH and CDR2 LQKENI. DNA of the CDR3: TGTGCCAGCTCACCACTGGGACAGATATACAATGAGCAGTTCTTC. As protein: CASSPLGQIYNEQFF.

There are a few counts of this clonotype. CDR3 DNA sequence: TGCAGCGTTGACGGTGAGACAGGGATATACCAAGAGACCCAGTACTTC. Protein sequence: CSVDGETGIYQETQYF. The J gene is TRBJ2-5, the V gene TRBV29-1, with 7 bases lining up with TRBD1. This CDR3 comprises 16 residues. Germline V gives CDR1 SQVTM, CDR2 ANQGSEA. The junction had 10 bases not matched to a gene; V was cut back by 3 bases and J by 0 bases.

The CDR3, as DNA: TGCGCCAGCAGTCCCCCGTTGACAGGGGGCTACGAGCAGTACTTC. Translating gives CASSPPLTGGYEQYF. The chain employs TRBV4-1 and TRBJ2-7; 9 nucleotides line up with TRBD1. The junction had 9 bases not matched to a gene; V was cut back by 6 bases and J by 3 bases. This CDR3 is built from 15 residues. Germline CDR1 MGHRA, CDR2 YSYEKL.

A few counts support this clonotype. The rearrangement links TRBV7-6 to TRBJ2-1; D not resolved. Between the trimmed V and J ends, which lost 5 bases and 0 bases, there was a span of 14 bases. CDR1 is SGHVS, CDR2 FNYEAQ, per germline. This CDR3 region has 16 residues. Here the CDR3 DNA reads TGTGCCAGCAGCCGGACCCGTGCGGACTCCTACAATGAGCAGTTCTTC. As protein: CASSRTRADSYNEQFF.

This clonotype was recorded at least ten times. CDR3 sequence (DNA): TGTGCCAGCAGCTTTCGACTCCTGGGCAGCGGTCACACCGGGGAGCTGTTTTTT. Protein sequence: CASSFRLLGSGHTGELFF. J is TRBJ2-2 and V is TRBV11-2; D might be TRBD2 (5 bases). V lost 3 bases to trimming and J lost 3 bases, with 20 bases between them. The CDR3 is 18 amino acids. Looked up from germline, CDR1 is SGHAT and CDR2 is FQNNGV.

This clonotype has ten or more counts. The chain couples TRBV6-5 to TRBJ1-5; D is uncertain. Germline values: CDR1 MNHEY, CDR2 SVGAGI. CDR3 length: 13 amino acids. V lost 4 bases and J lost 2, with 6 bases in between. CDR3 residues: CASSFHGNQPQHF. DNA for the CDR3: TGTGCCAGCAGTTTCCACGGCAATCAGCCCCAGCATTTT.

This clonotype was recorded a few times. This rearrangement joins TRBV30 to TRBJ2-5; D gene unclear. The CDR3 has 14 residues. The germline V gene encodes CDR1 GTSNPN and CDR2 SVGIG (reference sequence). V was pared by 1 base and J by 7 bases, with 16 bases between. The CDR3 region has the DNA TGTGCCTGGAGTGAGCCTGCATCAAGGTTGACCCAGTACTTC. Translating it yields CAWSEPASRLTQYF.

This clonotype was seen at least ten times. The rearrangement links TRBV4-1 to TRBJ1-2, with a tentative D call TRBD1 (6 bases). Germline V gene lookup returns CDR1 MGHRA and CDR2 YSYEKL. The V gene lost 0 bases and the J gene lost 14 bases, with 16 bases spanning the gap. The CDR3 runs 13 residues. CDR3 nucleotides: TGCGCCAGCAGCCAAGACAGGGGATCGTTGTGGACCTTC. Translating it yields CASSQDRGSLWTF.

The chain is built from TRBV10-3 and TRBJ2-2; possible D gene TRBD1, 6 bases. The CDR3 sequence is 15 residues long. Germline loops: CDR1 ENHRY, CDR2 SYGVKD. V lost 7 bases to trimming and J lost 0 bases, with 12 bases between them. In DNA form, the CDR3 reads TGTGCCATCAAGGGGGACACTACGAACACCGGGGAGCTGTTTTTT. This gives the protein CAIKGDTTNTGELFF.

This clonotype was seen only a few times. The rearrangement joins TRBV6-5 to TRBJ1-3, with 8 bases aligning to TRBD1. Unmatched junction bases numbered 22, after V lost 6 bases and J lost 0 bases. The CDR3 spans 21 residues. Per the germline V gene, CDR1 is MNHEY and CDR2 is SVGAGI. The DNA of the CDR3 is TGTGCCAGCAGCCCTGGTTCGGTGGCGCCAGGGGGCGATAGCTCTGGAAACACCATATATTTT. As protein: CASSPGSVAPGGDSSGNTIYF.

The sample holds many counts of this clonotype. The CDR3 DNA reads TGTGCCAGCAGCGTCAGGACAGGGGGAGGCACAGATACGCAGTATTTT. Its protein product is CASSVRTGGGTDTQYF. The chain has TRBV9 and TRBJ2-3; 10 nucleotides align to TRBD1. The CDR3 has 16 amino acids. Per germline, CDR1 SGDLS and CDR2 YYNGEE. V was pared by 2 bases and J by 1 base, with 4 bases of the junction left unmatched.